Below, one T cell receptor beta chain is given with its context. Antigen unknown. Germline V gives CDR1 SGHTA, CDR2 FQGNSA. This CDR3 region has 16 residues. V shed 5 bases and J shed 0 bases, with 17 bases lying between them. The data are from a study of cytomegalovirus exposure and HLA in healthy donors. It was with 60 Vbeta and 13 Jbeta primers that the PCR ran. Libraries were prepared by immunoSEQ multiplex PCR; TCRdb keeps only in-frame clonotypes and omits some of them. The table has a few hundred thousand clones, about 75% seen once. Study-wide findings and caveats: Generally TCR sequences proved uncommon, though certain public TCRs appeared in numerous donors.

The sequenced material came from PBMCs. The chain uses TRBV7-2 and TRBJ2-7, with D tentatively TRBD2 (6 bases). The receptor was derived from a man between 18 and 35 years old in good health and CMV-seronegative. For the CDR3, the DNA is TGTGCCAGCAGCCCTCGGACGGACTATCGCTCCTACGAGCAGTACTTC. Translated, it gives CASSPRTDYRSYEQYF.